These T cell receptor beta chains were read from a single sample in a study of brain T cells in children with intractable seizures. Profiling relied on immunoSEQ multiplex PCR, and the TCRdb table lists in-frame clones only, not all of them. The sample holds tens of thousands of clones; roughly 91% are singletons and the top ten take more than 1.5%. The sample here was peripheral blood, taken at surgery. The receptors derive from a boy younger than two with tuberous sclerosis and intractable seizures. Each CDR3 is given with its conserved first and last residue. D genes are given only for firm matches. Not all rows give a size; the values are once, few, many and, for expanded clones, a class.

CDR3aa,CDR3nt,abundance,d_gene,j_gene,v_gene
CATSETRETQYF,TGTGCCACCAGTGAGACTAGAGAGACCCAGTACTTC,-,-,TRBJ2-5,TRBV24-1
CASSDSPGQGYGYTF,TGTGCCAGCAGTGATTCCCCGGGACAGGGCTATGGCTACACCTTC,-,TRBD1,TRBJ1-2,TRBV9
CASSQDFLSSGNTIYF,TGTGCCAGCAGCCAAGACTTTCTAAGCTCTGGAAACACCATATATTTT,-,-,TRBJ1-3,TRBV14
CASSHPGTGGIRSNQPQHF,TGTGCCAGCAGCCACCCCGGGACAGGGGGCATTCGGAGCAATCAGCCCCAGCATTTT,-,TRBD1,TRBJ1-5,TRBV3-1/TRBV3-2
CASRLGLAGVLYEQYF,TGTGCAAGTCGCTTAGGACTAGCGGGAGTATTATACGAGCAGTACTTT,once,-,TRBJ2-7,TRBV12-2
CASKPMAGGVSYEQYF,TGTGCCAGCAAGCCCATGGCGGGAGGTGTCTCCTACGAGCAGTACTTC,-,TRBD2,TRBJ2-7,TRBV28
CASTPNTGELFF,TGTGCCAGCACTCCTAACACCGGGGAGCTGTTTTTT,-,-,TRBJ2-2,TRBV9
CSVDLAGDTYEQYF,TGCAGCGTTGACCTGGCGGGAGATACCTACGAGCAGTACTTC,-,TRBD2,TRBJ2-7,TRBV29-1
CASSSDRINQPQHF,TGTGCCAGCAGCTCCGACAGAATCAATCAGCCCCAGCATTTT,-,-,TRBJ1-5,TRBV6-2/TRBV6-3
CASSSLTGRDSPLHF,TGTGCCAGCAGCTCCCTGACAGGGAGGGACTCACCCCTCCACTTT,-,TRBD1,TRBJ1-6,TRBV5-4
CASSKSLAPGGDTQYF,TGTGCCAGCAGCAAGTCCCTAGCTCCAGGGGGAGATACGCAGTATTTT,-,-,TRBJ2-3,TRBV21-1
CASTRDRGNYGYTF,TGTGCCAGCACCAGGGACAGGGGAAACTATGGCTACACCTTC,-,TRBD1,TRBJ1-2,TRBV6-5
CASSASYEQYF,TGTGCCAGCAGTGCGAGCTACGAGCAGTACTTC,-,-,TRBJ2-7,TRBV2
CASSLVLGLGGEKLFF,TGTGCCAGCAGCTTAGTTTTGGGATTAGGAGGTGAAAAACTGTTTTTT,-,-,TRBJ1-4,TRBV7-9
CAISGRALDYTF,TGTGCCATCAGTGGTAGGGCGCTCGACTACACCTTC,-,-,TRBJ1-2,TRBV10-3
CASSAAKMRQFYGYTF,TGTGCCAGCAGCGCCGCAAAAATGAGACAGTTCTATGGCTACACCTTC,once,-,TRBJ1-2,TRBV11-3
CASSSSGTEQFF,TGTGCCAGCAGTAGCTCCGGGACTGAGCAGTTCTTC,-,-,TRBJ2-1,TRBV6-5
CASSFYGLVTGELFF,TGTGCCAGCAGCTTTTACGGTCTGGTGACCGGGGAGCTGTTTTTT,-,-,TRBJ2-2,TRBV5-6
CASSPRTPNTEAFF,TGCGCCAGCAGCCCCCGGACACCGAACACTGAAGCTTTCTTT,-,-,TRBJ1-1,TRBV5-1
CASSVGPGELFF,TGTGCCAGCAGTGTGGGTCCCGGGGAGCTGTTTTTT,-,-,TRBJ2-2,TRBV3-1/TRBV3-2
CASSGGRLLPNYGYTF,TGTGCCAGCAGCGGAGGACGGCTACTCCCTAACTATGGCTACACCTTC,-,-,TRBJ1-2,TRBV7-9
CASSIRRTGNTEAFF,TGTGCCAGCAGCATCCGAAGGACGGGGAACACTGAAGCTTTCTTT,-,-,TRBJ1-1,TRBV11-3
CASSLHLLNLAGYTF,TGCGCCAGCAGCCTACACTTGCTTAACCTGGCAGGCTACACCTTC,-,-,TRBJ1-2,TRBV4-1
CASSFGAYGTDTQYF,TGTGCCAGCAGCTTCGGAGCCTACGGCACAGATACGCAGTATTTT,-,-,TRBJ2-3,TRBV5-4
CATSPVGRAMNTEAFF,TGTGCCACCAGCCCAGTAGGGAGGGCCATGAACACTGAAGCTTTCTTT,-,-,TRBJ1-1,TRBV24-1
CASSLEGGKEAFF,TGCGCCAGCAGCTTGGAGGGAGGGAAGGAGGCTTTCTTT,few,-,TRBJ1-1,TRBV5-1
CASSILGTLEVAFF,TGTGCCAGTAGTATTCTCGGGACACTAGAGGTGGCTTTCTTT,-,-,TRBJ1-1,TRBV19
CASSIGLRTDTQYF,TGCGCCAGCAGCATCGGACTGAGGACAGATACGCAGTATTTT,-,-,TRBJ2-3,TRBV5-1
CASSLNQGFSGNTIYF,TGTGCCAGCAGCCTGAACCAGGGCTTCTCTGGAAACACCATATATTTT,-,-,TRBJ1-3,TRBV7-6
CASSLRRPETQYF,TGTGCCAGCAGCTTAAGGCGCCCAGAGACCCAGTACTTC,few,-,TRBJ2-5,TRBV13
CASRTGSGYEQYF,TGTGCCAGCAGAACCGGGTCCGGCTACGAGCAGTACTTC,few,-,TRBJ2-7,TRBV14
CASSGTSNQPQHF,TGTGCCAGCAGTGGGACTAGCAATCAGCCCCAGCATTTT,-,-,TRBJ1-5,TRBV2
CATRQTSGNTIYF,TGTGCCACCAGACAGACCTCTGGAAACACCATATATTTT,-,-,TRBJ1-3,TRBV2